This T cell receptor (beta chain) is drawn from a study of CD8 T cells in Susac syndrome. Germline CDR1 is SGHRS and CDR2 is YFSETQ. The CDR3 contains 14 residues. Trimming removed 0 bases from V and 7 bases from J; junction bases left unmatched: 5. Study outcomes and limitations: As the study acknowledged, the number of individuals in its TCR sequencing and HLA analysis was relatively small.

Random hexamers were used to reverse transcribe 0.5 to 1 ug of RNA. TCR beta CDR3 was amplified by immunoSEQ covering 54 Vbeta and 13 Jbeta. TCRdb called the immunoSEQ multiplex PCR reads again in MiXCR, with one record for every CDR3 protein. Of about 300,000 distinct CDR3 sequences listed, 92% are singletons. Worth noting for this clonotype: The antigen remains undetermined.

This receptor was identified in a human donor with multiple sclerosis. Sequencing was done on a sample of CD4+ T cells from PBMCs. The V call is TRBV5-1, the J call TRBJ1-2, with 8 bases aligning to TRBD1. The CDR3 is CASSLGTGRFGYTF. In nucleotides, the CDR3 is TGCGCCAGCAGCTTGGGGACAGGGCGGTTTGGCTACACCTTC.